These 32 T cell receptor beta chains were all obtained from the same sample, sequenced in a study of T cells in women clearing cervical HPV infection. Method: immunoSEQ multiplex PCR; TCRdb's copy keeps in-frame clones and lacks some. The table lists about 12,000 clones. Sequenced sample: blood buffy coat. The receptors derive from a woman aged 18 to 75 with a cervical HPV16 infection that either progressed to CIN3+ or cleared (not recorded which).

The part of the CDR3 DNA that was read is TGCGCCAGCAGCCAGACTAGCGGGGGTGAATGGGCCGGGGAG. Translating gives CASSQTSGGEWAGE. The full CDR3 reads CASSQTSGGEWAGELFF. The genes are TRBV5-1 and TRBJ2-2; 12 nucleotides align to TRBD2. The DNA ends 3 residues before the CDR3 does, and the rest of the CDR3 is filled in from the germline J gene. The CDR3 spans 17 residues. Germline V gene lookup returns CDR1 SGHRS and CDR2 YFSETQ. Trimming removed 4 bases from V and 6 bases from J; junction bases left unmatched: 10.

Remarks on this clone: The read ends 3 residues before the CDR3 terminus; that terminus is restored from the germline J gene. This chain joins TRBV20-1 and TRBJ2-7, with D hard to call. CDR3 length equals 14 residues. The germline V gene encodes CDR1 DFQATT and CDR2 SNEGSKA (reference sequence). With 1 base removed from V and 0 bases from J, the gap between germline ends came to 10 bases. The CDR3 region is CSARGPQSSYEQYF. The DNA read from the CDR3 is TGCAGTGCTAGAGGGCCCCAGAGCTCCTACGAG.

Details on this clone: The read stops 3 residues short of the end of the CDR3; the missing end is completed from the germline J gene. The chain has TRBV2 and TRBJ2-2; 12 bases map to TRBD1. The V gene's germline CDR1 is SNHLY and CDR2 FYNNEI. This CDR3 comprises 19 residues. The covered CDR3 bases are TGTGCCAGCTCTCCCCTTCCGGGACAGGGGGCGCCGGCTAATGAAAAG. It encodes CASSPLPGQGAPANEK. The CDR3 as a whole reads CASSPLPGQGAPANEKLFF.

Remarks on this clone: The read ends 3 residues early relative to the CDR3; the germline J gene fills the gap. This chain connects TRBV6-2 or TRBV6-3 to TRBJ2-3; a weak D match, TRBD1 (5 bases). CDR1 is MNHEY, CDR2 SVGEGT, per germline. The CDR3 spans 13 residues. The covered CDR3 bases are TGTGCCAGCAGTTCCCGACAGAGAGAGACG. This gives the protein CASSSRQRET. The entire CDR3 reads CASSSRQRETQYF.

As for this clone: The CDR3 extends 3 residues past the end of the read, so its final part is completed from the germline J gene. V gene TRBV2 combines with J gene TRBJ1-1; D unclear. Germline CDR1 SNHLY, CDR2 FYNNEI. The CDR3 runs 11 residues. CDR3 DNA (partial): TGTGCCAGCAGTGAACACCACGGA. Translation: CASSEHHG. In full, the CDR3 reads CASSEHHGAFF.

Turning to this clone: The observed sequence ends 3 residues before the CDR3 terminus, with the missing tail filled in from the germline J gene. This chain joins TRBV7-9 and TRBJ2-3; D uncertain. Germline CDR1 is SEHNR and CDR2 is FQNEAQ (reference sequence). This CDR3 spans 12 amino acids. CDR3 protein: CASSDYLETQYF. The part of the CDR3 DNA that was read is TGTGCCAGCAGCGATTATCTAGAGACG.

The DNA read from the CDR3 is TGTGCCAGCGCTCCGGGGGGGTCCTACGAC. Its translation is CASAPGGSYD. The CDR3 in its entirety is CASAPGGSYDYTF. The V gene is TRBV19, the J gene TRBJ1-2; the D gene is possibly TRBD1 (5 bases). Sequencing ends 3 residues short of the CDR3 end; the germline J gene provides the rest. The CDR3 has 13 residues. CDR1 LNHDA and CDR2 SQIVND come from the germline V gene (reference sequence).

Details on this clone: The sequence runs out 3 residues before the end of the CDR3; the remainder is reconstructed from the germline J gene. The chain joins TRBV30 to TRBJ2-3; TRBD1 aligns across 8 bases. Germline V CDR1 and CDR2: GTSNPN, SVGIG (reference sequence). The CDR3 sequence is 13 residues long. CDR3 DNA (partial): TGTGCCTGGAGCGGACAGGGCAATCAGCCG. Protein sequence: CAWSGQGNQP. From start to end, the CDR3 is CAWSGQGNQPQYF.

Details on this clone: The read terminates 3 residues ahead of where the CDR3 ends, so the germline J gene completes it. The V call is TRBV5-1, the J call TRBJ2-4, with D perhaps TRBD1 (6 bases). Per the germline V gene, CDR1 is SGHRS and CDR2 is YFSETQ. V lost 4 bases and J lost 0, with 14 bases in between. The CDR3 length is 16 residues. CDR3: CASSPDSQLAKNIQYF. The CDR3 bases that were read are TGCGCCAGCAGCCCGGACAGCCAACTAGCCAAAAACATT. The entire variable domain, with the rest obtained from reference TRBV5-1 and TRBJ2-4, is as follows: KAGVTQTPRYLIKTRGQQVTLSCSPISGHRSVSWYQQTPGQGLQFLFEYFSETQRNKGNFPGRFSGRQFSNSRSEMNVSTLELGDSALYLCASSPDSQLAKNIQYFGAGTRLSVL.

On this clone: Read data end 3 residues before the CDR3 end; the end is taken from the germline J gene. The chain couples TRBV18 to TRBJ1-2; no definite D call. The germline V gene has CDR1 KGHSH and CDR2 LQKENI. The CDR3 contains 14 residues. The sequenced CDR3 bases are TGTGCCAGCTCACCACTTCAGGCCCCCTACGAC. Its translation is CASSPLQAPYD. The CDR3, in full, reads CASSPLQAPYDYTF.

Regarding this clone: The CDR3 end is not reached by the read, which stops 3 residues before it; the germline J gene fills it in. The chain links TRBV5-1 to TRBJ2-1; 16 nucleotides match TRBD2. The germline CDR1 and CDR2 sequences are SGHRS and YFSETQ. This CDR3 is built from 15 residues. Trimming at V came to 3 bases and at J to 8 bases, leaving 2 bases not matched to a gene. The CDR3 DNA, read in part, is TGCGCCAGCAGCTCGGGACTAGCGGGGGGGCATGAG. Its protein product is CASSSGLAGGHE. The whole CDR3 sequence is CASSSGLAGGHEQFF.

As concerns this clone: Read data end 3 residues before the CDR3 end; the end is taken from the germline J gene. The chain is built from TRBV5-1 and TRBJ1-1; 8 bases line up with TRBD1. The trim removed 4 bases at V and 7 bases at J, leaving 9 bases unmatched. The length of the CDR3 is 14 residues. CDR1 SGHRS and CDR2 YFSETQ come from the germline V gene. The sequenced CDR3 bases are TGCGCCAGCAGCGAATCCGGGACAGGTCTTGAA. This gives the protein CASSESGTGLE. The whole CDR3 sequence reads CASSESGTGLEAFF.

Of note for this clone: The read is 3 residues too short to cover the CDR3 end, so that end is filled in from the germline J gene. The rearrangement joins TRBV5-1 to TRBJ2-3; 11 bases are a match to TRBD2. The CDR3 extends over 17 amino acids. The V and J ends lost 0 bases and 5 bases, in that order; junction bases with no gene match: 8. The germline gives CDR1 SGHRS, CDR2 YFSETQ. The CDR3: CASSLGVAGGPLDTQYF. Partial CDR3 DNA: TGCGCCAGCAGCTTGGGAGTAGCGGGGGGGCCCTTAGATACG.

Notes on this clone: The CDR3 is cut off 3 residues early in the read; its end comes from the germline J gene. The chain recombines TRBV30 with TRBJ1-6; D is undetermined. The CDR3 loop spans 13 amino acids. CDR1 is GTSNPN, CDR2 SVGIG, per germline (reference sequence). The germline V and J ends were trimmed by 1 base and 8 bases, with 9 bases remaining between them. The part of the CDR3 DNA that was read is TGTGCCTGGAGTGGGGCAGTCGATTCACCC. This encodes CAWSGAVDSP. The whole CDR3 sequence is CAWSGAVDSPLHF.

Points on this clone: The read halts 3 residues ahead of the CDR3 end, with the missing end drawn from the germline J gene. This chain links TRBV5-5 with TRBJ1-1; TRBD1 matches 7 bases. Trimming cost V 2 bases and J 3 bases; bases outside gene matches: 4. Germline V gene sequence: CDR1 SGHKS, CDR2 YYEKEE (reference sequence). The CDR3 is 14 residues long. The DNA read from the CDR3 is TGTGCCAGCAGCTTCTCCAGGGGGGACACTGAA. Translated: CASSFSRGDTE. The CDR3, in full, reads CASSFSRGDTEAFF.

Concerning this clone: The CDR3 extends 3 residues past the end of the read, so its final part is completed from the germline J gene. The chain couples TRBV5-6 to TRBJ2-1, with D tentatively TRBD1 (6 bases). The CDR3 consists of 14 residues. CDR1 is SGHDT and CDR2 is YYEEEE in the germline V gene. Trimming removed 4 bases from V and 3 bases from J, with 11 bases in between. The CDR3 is CASSGRGRYNEQFF. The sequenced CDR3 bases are TGTGCCAGCAGCGGCAGGGGACGCTACAATGAG.

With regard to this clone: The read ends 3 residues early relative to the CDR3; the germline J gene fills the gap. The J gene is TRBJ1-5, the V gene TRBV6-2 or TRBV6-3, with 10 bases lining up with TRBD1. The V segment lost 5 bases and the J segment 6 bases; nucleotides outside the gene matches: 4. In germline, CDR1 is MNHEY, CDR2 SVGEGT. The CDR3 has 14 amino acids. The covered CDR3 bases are TGTGCCAGCAGTCGACAGGGGGCGATTCAGCCC. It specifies CASSRQGAIQP. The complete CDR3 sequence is CASSRQGAIQPQHF.

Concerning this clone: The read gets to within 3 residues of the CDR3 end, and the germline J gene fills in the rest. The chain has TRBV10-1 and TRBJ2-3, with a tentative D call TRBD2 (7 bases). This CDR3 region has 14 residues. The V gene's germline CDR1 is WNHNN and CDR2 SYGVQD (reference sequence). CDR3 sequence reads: CASSEASGGQTQYF. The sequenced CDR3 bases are TGCGCCAGCAGTGAGGCCTCGGGGGGCCAGACG.

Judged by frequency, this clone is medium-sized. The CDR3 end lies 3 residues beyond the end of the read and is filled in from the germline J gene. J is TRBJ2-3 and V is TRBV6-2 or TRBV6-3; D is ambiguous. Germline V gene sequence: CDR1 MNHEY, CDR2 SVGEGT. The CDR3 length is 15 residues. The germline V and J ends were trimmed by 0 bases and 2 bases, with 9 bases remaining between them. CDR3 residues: CASSYSSTNTDTQYF. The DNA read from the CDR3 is TGTGCCAGCAGTTACTCGAGCACTAACACAGATACG.

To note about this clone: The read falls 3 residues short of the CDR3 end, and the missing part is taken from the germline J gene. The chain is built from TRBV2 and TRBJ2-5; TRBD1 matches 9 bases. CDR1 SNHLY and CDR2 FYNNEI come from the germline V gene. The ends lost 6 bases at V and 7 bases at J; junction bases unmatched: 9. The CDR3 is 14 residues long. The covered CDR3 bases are TGTGCCAGCAGAGATAACAGGGGGCTGGGGACC. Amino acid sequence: CASRDNRGLGT. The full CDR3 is CASRDNRGLGTQYF.

The chain's CDR3 is CASSDGRGPGANVLFF. The DNA read from the CDR3 is TGTGCCAGCAGTGACGGGAGGGGGCCTGGGGCCAACGTA. The chain recombines TRBV2 with TRBJ1-4, with 7 bases matching TRBD1. The read terminates 3 residues before the CDR3 end, so the remaining end is supplied by the germline J gene. The CDR3 spans 16 residues. Looked up from germline, CDR1 is SNHLY and CDR2 is FYNNEI.

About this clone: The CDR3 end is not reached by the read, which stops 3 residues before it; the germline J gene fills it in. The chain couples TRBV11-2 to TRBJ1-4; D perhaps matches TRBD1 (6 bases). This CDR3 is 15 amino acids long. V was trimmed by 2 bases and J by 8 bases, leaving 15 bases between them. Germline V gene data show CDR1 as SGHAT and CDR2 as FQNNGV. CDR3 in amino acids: CASSLLNRVGEKLFF. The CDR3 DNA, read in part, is TGTGCCAGCAGCTTATTGAACAGGGTTGGGGAAAAA. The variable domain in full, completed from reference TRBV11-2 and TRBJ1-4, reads EAGVAQSPRYKIIEKRQSVAFWCNPISGHATLYWYQQILGQGPKLLIQFQNNGVVDDSQLPKDRFSAERLKGVDSTLKIQPAKLEDSAVYLCASSLLNRVGEKLFFGSGTQLSVL.

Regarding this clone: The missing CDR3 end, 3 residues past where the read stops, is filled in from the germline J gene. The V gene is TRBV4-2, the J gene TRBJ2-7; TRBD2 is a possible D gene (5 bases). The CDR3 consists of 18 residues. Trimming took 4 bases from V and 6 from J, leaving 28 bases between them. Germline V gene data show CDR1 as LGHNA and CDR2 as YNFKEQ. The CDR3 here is CASSPRSSPLSGVVEQYF. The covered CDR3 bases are TGTGCCAGCAGCCCCCGGTCGTCCCCTCTATCCGGGGTTGTCGAG.

CDR3 amino acids: CASSPRDTQYF. The sequenced CDR3 bases are TGTGCCAGCAGCCCCCGTGATACG. V is TRBV12-3 or TRBV12-4 and J is TRBJ2-3, with D uncertain. From the germline J gene comes the end of the CDR3, since the read stops 3 residues before it. CDR3 length: 11 amino acids. V was shortened by 6 bases and J by 6 bases, with 7 bases between the two germline ends.

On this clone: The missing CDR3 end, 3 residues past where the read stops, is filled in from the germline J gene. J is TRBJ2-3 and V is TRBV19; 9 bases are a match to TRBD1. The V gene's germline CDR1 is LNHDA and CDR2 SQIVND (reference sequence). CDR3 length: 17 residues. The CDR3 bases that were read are TGTGCCAGTAGTATGGCGATGGGACAGGGTGGACACGAGACG. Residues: CASSMAMGQGGHET. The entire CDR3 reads CASSMAMGQGGHETQYF.

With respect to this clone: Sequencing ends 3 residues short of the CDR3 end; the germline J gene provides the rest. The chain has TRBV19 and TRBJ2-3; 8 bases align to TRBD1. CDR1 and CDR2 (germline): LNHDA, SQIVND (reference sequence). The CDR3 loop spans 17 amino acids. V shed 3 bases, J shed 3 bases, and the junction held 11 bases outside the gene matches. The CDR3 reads CASSIAGGQGTTDTQYF. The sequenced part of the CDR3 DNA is TGTGCCAGTAGTATCGCCGGCGGACAGGGTACTACAGATACG. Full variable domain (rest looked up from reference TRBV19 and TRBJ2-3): DGGITQSPKYLFRKEGQNVTLSCEQNLNHDAMYWYRQDPGQGLRLIYYSQIVNDFQKGDIAEGYSVSREKKESFPLTVTSAQKNPTAFYLCASSIAGGQGTTDTQYFGPGTRLTVL.

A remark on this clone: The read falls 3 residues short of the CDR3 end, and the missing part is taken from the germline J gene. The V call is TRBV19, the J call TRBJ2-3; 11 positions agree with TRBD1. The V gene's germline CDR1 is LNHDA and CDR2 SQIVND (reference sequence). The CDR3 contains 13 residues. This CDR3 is CATGQGARQPQYF. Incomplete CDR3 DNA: TGTGCCACAGGACAGGGGGCGAGACAGCCG.

The sequenced CDR3 bases are TGCAGTGCCAAAAGCCGATGGGGCGCCTCTGGGGCCAACGTC. It encodes CSAKSRWGASGANV. The complete CDR3 reads CSAKSRWGASGANVLTF. The chain couples TRBV20-1 to TRBJ2-6; maybe TRBD1 (5 bases). The CDR3 end falls 3 residues outside the read, so it is completed with the germline J gene. V lost 6 bases to trimming and J lost 0 bases, with 18 bases between them. This CDR3 region has 17 residues. Germline loops: CDR1 DFQATT, CDR2 SNEGSKA (reference sequence).

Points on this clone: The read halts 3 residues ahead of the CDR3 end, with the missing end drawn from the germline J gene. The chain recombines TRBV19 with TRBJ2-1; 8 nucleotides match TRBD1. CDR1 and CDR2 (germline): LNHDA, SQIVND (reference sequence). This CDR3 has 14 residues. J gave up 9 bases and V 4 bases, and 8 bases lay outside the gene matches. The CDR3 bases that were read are TGTGCCAGTAGTAGCCCGGGACAGGCGGTTGAG. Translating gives CASSSPGQAVE. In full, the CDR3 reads CASSSPGQAVEQFF.

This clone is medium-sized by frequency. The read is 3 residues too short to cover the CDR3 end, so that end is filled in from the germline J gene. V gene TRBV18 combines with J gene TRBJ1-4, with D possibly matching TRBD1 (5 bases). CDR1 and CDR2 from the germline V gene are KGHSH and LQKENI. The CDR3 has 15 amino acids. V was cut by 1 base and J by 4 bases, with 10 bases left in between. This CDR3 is CASSPRRQGNEKLFF. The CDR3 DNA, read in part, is TGTGCCAGCTCACCACGAAGGCAGGGTAATGAAAAA.

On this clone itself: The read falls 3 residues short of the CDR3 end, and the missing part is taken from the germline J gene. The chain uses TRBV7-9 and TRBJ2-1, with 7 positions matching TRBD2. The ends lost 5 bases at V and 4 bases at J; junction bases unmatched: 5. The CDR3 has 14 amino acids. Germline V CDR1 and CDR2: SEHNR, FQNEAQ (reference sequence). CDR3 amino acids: CASSERGTYNEQFF. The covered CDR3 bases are TGTGCCAGCAGCGAGCGGGGCACTTACAATGAG.

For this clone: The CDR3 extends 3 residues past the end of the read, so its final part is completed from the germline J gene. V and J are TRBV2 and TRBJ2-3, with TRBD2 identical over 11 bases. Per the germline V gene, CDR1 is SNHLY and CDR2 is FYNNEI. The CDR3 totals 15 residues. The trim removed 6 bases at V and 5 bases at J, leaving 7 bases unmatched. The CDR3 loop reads CASRPLAGGGDTQYF. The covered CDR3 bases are TGTGCCAGCAGGCCCCTAGCGGGGGGTGGAGATACG.